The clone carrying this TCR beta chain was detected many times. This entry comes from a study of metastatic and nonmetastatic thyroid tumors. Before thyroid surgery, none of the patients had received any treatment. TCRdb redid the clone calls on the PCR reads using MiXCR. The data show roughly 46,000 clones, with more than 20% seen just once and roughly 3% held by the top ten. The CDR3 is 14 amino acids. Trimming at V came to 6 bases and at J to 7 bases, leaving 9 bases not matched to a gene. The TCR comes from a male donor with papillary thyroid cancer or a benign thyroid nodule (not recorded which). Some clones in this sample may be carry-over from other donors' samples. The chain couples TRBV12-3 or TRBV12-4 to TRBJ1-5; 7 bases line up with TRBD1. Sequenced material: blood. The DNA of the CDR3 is TGTGCCAGCAGCTTTAGGACAGGTAGACAGCCCCAGCATTTT. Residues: CASSFRTGRQPQHF.